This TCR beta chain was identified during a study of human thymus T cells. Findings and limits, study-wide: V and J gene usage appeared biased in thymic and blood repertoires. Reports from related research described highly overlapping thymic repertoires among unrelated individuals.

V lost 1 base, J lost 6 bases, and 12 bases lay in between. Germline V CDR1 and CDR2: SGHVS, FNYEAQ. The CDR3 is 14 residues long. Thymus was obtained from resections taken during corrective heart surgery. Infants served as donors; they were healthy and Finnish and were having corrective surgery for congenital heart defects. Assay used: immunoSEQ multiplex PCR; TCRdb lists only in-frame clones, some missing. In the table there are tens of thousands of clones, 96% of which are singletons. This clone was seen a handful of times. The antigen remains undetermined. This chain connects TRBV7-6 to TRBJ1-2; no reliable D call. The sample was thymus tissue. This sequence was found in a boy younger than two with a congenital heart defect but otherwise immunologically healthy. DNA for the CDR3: TGTGCCAGCAGCTTAGTGGGTCAGGTGGATGGCTACACCTTC. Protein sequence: CASSLVGQVDGYTF.